A single sample gave rise to the 3 T cell receptor beta chains below, sequenced in a study of graft-versus-host responses after intestinal transplantation (TCRdb year 2021). Library construction relied on the immunoSEQ multiplex PCR assay. TCRdb provides this immuneACCESS table in a form limited to in-frame rearrangements. Some clones are lacking; in checked studies, under half of them reflect an unresolved V gene, and why the rest are absent is not known. Here the sample has some 40,000 clones; roughly 89% occur a single time. Around 7% of the sample rests with the top ten. This sample comprised PBMCs, obtained less than 280 days after transplant. The origin of the receptors is a human patient who received an intestinal transplant, so some T cells may come from the graft donor.

This clone came up a few times. This sequence joins TRBV5-1 and TRBJ2-3; 7 nucleotides align to TRBD2. V gave up 5 bases and J gave up 2 bases; unmatched junction bases: 5. The CDR3 runs to 14 residues. Germline V lookup: CDR1 SGHRS, CDR2 YFSETQ. CDR3: CASSGGGPTDTQYF. The CDR3 nucleotides read TGCGCCAGCAGTGGCGGGGGTCCCACAGATACGCAGTATTTT.

This clone was counted once. This sequence joins TRBV7-8 and TRBJ1-4; D perhaps matches TRBD1 (5 bases). Deletions cut 5 bases from V and 4 bases from J, with 14 bases between. Germline assignment: CDR1 SGHVS and CDR2 FQNEAQ. The CDR3 spans 15 residues. CDR3 residues: CASSTLGGDNEKLFF. Here the CDR3 DNA reads TGTGCCAGCAGCACATTGGGGGGGGATAATGAAAAACTGTTTTTT.

This clone was picked up a small number of times. This chain connects TRBV5-8 to TRBJ1-5; TRBD1 might be the D (6 bases). V lost 4 bases and J lost 1, with 12 bases in between. Per germline, CDR1 SGHTS and CDR2 YDEGEE. This CDR3 has 15 residues. CDR3 sequence (DNA): TGTGCCAGCAGCCCAGGGGATGGGAGCAATCAGCCCCAGCATTTT. It encodes CASSPGDGSNQPQHF.